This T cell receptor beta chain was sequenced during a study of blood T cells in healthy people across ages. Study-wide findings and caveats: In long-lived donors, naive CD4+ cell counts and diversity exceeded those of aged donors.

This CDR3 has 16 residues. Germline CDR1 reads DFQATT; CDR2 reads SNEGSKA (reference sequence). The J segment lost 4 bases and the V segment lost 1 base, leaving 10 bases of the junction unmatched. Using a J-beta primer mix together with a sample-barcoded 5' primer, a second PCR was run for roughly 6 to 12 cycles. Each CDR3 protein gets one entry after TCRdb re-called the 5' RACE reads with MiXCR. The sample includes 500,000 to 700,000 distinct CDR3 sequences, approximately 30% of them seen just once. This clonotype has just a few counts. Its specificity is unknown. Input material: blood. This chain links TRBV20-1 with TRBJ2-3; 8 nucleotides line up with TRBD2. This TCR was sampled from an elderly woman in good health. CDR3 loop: CSARAPLRGGSDTQYF. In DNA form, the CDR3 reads TGCAGTGCTAGAGCTCCCCTCCGGGGGGGCTCAGATACGCAGTATTTT.